Listed below are T cell receptor beta chains from one sample, sequenced in a study of shared clonotypes between healthy human individuals. Profiled with immunoSEQ multiplex PCR; TCRdb holds only in-frame clones, not every one. The sample has a few million clones; roughly 92% are singletons. Sequencing was performed on naive CD4+ T cells from PBMCs. Receptors originate from a man between 18 and 29 years old in good health. Some clones in this sample may be carry-over from other donors' samples. CDR3s include the opening cysteine and the closing phenylalanine or tryptophan. A D gene is named only where the DNA matches it firmly. Clone size appears in some rows only: once, few, many, or a class for an expanded clone.

v_call,j_call,clone_size,d_call,cdr3_nt,cdr3_aa
TRBV7-9,TRBJ1-4,.,.,TGTGCCAGCAGCCCAAGCAGGGCCGGCAGCGAAAAACTGTTTTTT,CASSPSRAGSEKLFF
TRBV7-2,TRBJ1-1,.,TRBD1,TGTGCCAGCAGCTTACGGACAGGGGGAACTGAAGCTTTCTTT,CASSLRTGGTEAFF
TRBV19,TRBJ1-5,.,.,TGTGCCAGTAGTATTCAGTCAAGGACGCATAATCAGCCCCAGCATTTT,CASSIQSRTHNQPQHF
TRBV7-8,TRBJ2-1,.,TRBD1,TGTGCCAGCAGCTTAGCGGGACAGGGCGTCTACAATGAGCAGTTCTTC,CASSLAGQGVYNEQFF
TRBV18,TRBJ2-1,.,TRBD1,TGTGCCAGCTCACGGACAGGACCCTACAATGAGCAGTTCTTC,CASSRTGPYNEQFF
TRBV18,TRBJ2-2,once,.,TGTGCCAGCTCACCGGTCAGGTTCGTTGGCGGGGAGCTGTTTTTT,CASSPVRFVGGELFF
TRBV7-9,TRBJ2-7,once,.,TGTGCCAGCAGCTTAGGACAGGGAGGAGGAGGTTACGAGCAGTACTTC,CASSLGQGGGGYEQYF
TRBV7-9,TRBJ1-3,.,.,TGTGCCAGCAGCTCGAGAAGGACAGAACCCTCTGGAAACACCATATATTTT,CASSSRRTEPSGNTIYF
TRBV5-1,TRBJ2-3,.,.,TGCGCCAGCAGCGCACCAGCTAAATCCACAGATACGCAGTATTTT,CASSAPAKSTDTQYF
TRBV18,TRBJ1-1,.,.,TGTGCCAGCTCAAGTTCAGGGACGAACACTGAAGCTTTCTTT,CASSSSGTNTEAFF
TRBV6-5,TRBJ1-5,few,.,TGTGCCATGAGTCAGCCCCAGCATTTT,CAMSQPQHF
TRBV5-1,TRBJ1-6,.,TRBD1,TGCGCCAGCAGCTTGGGTGGACAGGGGAATTCACCCCTCCACTTT,CASSLGGQGNSPLHF
TRBV7-8,TRBJ2-2,.,TRBD2,TGTGCCAGCAGCTTTGGACTAGCGGGAGGGCCCGGGGAGCTGTTTTTT,CASSFGLAGGPGELFF
TRBV5-1,TRBJ1-4,.,.,TGCGCCAGCAGCTTGGAGGCAGGGGCTAATAATGAAAAACTGTTTTTT,CASSLEAGANNEKLFF
TRBV5-4,TRBJ2-3,.,.,TGTGCCAGCAGCTTGGGGAAGGGAAGGGCCCCCACAGATACGCAGTATTTT,CASSLGKGRAPTDTQYF
TRBV5-1,TRBJ2-2,.,TRBD1,TGCGCCAGCAGCCGGGACAGGGGATCGAACACCGGGGAGCTGTTTTTT,CASSRDRGSNTGELFF
TRBV7-2,TRBJ2-7,.,.,TGTGCCAGCAGCTTAGCGACAGGTGGATACGAGCAGTACTTC,CASSLATGGYEQYF
TRBV21-1,TRBJ1-4,.,.,TGTGCCAGCAGGGAAGACAGGGTAAAGGCAAAACTGTTTTTT,CASREDRVKAKLFF
TRBV7-2,TRBJ1-1,.,.,TGTGCCAGCAGCTCACAGGGTTTCACTGAAGCTTTCTTT,CASSSQGFTEAFF
TRBV9,TRBJ2-5,.,.,TGTGCCAGCAGCCTCCGTTCCACTGGAGAGACCCAGTACTTC,CASSLRSTGETQYF
TRBV6-1,TRBJ1-1,once,.,TGTGCCAGCAGTGATCGGTTAAGGACTGAAGCTTTCTTT,CASSDRLRTEAFF
TRBV6-5,TRBJ1-2,.,.,TGTGCCAGCAAGGCGGGGGCAGGGGCGGGCTATGGCTACACCTTC,CASKAGAGAGYGYTF
TRBV9,TRBJ2-7,once,TRBD1,TGTGCCAGCAGCTCAATTCCCGGGACAGGGAGCCACGAGCAGTACTTC,CASSSIPGTGSHEQYF
TRBV30,TRBJ2-7,.,.,TGTGCCTGGAGTCCCTCATCCTACGAGCAGTACTTC,CAWSPSSYEQYF
TRBV2,TRBJ1-3,.,TRBD1,TGTGCCAGCAGCAGGGGGGGTATCAGCCCGATCTCTGGAAACACCATATATTTT,CASSRGGISPISGNTIYF
TRBV28,TRBJ2-3,.,.,TGTGCCAGCAGTTACGGGGATACGCAGTATTTT,CASSYGDTQYF
TRBV27,TRBJ1-1,.,.,TGTGCCAGCAGTAGACGACAGGCGGGGAACACTGAAGCTTTCTTT,CASSRRQAGNTEAFF
TRBV14,TRBJ2-3,.,.,TGTGCCAGCAGCCAAGAAGGGGCTAGAAGGGTATATACGCAGTATTTT,CASSQEGARRVYTQYF